Shown below are 9 T cell receptor beta chains from a single sample sequenced in a study of PD-1 blockade in classical Hodgkin lymphoma. Using immunoSEQ multiplex PCR, the repertoire was profiled, and TCRdb retains in-frame clones only, with some absent. The sample includes over 50,000 clones, over 60% of them seen just once. Following autologous stem cell transplantation, relapse occurred in every patient, and exposure to brentuximab vedotin varied. The sequences come from peripheral blood mononuclear cells (PBMCs), collected before the second cycle of nivolumab. The receptors come from a human donor with classical Hodgkin lymphoma.

The chain employs TRBV2 and TRBJ2-1; 15 positions agree with TRBD2. V trimming: 10 bases; J trimming: 6 bases; junction bases outside the gene matches: 4. This CDR3 comprises 14 residues. Germline CDR1 and CDR2: SNHLY and FYNNEI. CDR3 region: CATGLAGGGNEQFF. CDR3 nucleotides: TGTGCCACCGGACTAGCGGGAGGGGGCAATGAGCAGTTCTTC.

The chain has TRBV7-9 and TRBJ2-3, with 8 bases lining up with TRBD2. V lost 7 bases, J lost 2 bases, and 11 bases stayed unmatched. There are 16 residues in the CDR3. The germline gives CDR1 SEHNR, CDR2 FQNEAQ (reference sequence). CDR3 sequence reads: CASTLGAGAPTDTQYF. Here the CDR3 DNA reads TGTGCCAGCACCCTAGGAGCGGGAGCCCCCACAGATACGCAGTATTTT.

The chain combines TRBV6-1 with TRBJ1-1, with D perhaps matching TRBD1 (5 bases). This CDR3 comprises 14 residues. Per the germline V gene, CDR1 is MNHNS and CDR2 is SASEGT. Trimming stripped 4 bases from V and 4 bases from J, with 13 bases between. The CDR3 loop is CASSGDARGTEAFF. CDR3 coding DNA: TGTGCCAGCAGTGGGGACGCGCGAGGCACTGAAGCTTTCTTT.

This clone was found once. The chain recombines TRBV5-1 with TRBJ2-7; weak D call: TRBD1 (6 bases). In germline, CDR1 is SGHRS, CDR2 YFSETQ. With 4 bases removed from V and 0 bases from J, the gap between germline ends came to 11 bases. CDR3 length equals 14 residues. Written as DNA, the CDR3 is TGCGCCAGCAGCCGGAGGACAGCCTCCTACGAGCAGTACTTC. This gives the protein CASSRRTASYEQYF. Variable domain in full (rest from reference TRBV5-1 and TRBJ2-7): KAGVTQTPRYLIKTRGQQVTLSCSPISGHRSVSWYQQTPGQGLQFLFEYFSETQRNKGNFPGRFSGRQFSNSRSEMNVSTLELGDSALYLCASSRRTASYEQYFGPGTRLTVT.

J is TRBJ2-2 and V is TRBV30; 7 nucleotides align to TRBD2. This CDR3 is 13 amino acids long. After removal of 2 bases from V and 6 bases from J, the junction contained 3 bases not matched to a gene. Germline assignment: CDR1 GTSNPN and CDR2 SVGIG (reference sequence). CDR3 residues: CAWSRGGSGELFF. The CDR3 DNA is TGTGCCTGGAGTCGGGGAGGGTCCGGGGAGCTGTTTTTT.

The chain joins TRBV27 to TRBJ2-3, with a possible D match to TRBD2 (5 bases). Germline V CDR1 and CDR2: MNHEY, SMNVEV (reference sequence). The CDR3 length is 16 residues. V lost 5 bases, J lost 0 bases, and 15 bases lay in between. Here the CDR3 DNA reads TGTGCCAGCAGTCCCCTCCGGGGATCTAGCACAGATACGCAGTATTTT. It yields the protein CASSPLRGSSTDTQYF.

The J gene is TRBJ2-7, the V gene TRBV2, with 13 bases lining up with TRBD2. Germline CDR1 is SNHLY and CDR2 is FYNNEI. This CDR3 comprises 16 residues. With 4 bases clipped from V and 4 bases from J, the junction kept 7 bases outside the gene matches. CDR3 residues: CASSGGTSGTLYEQYF. The CDR3 DNA follows: TGTGCCAGCAGTGGAGGGACTAGCGGGACTCTGTACGAGCAGTACTTC.

This sequence joins TRBV27 and TRBJ2-4; D not resolved. Trimming stripped 4 bases from V and 0 bases from J, with 19 bases between. The CDR3 length is 18 residues. The germline CDR1 and CDR2 sequences are MNHEY and SMNVEV (reference sequence). The CDR3 nucleotides are TGTGCCAGCAGTTCCCTCCCGGTTCCCCTTTTAGCCAAAAACATTCAGTACTTC. This gives the protein CASSSLPVPLLAKNIQYF.

The rearrangement links TRBV6-5 to TRBJ1-1, with D maybe TRBD1 (5 bases). The germline V and J ends were trimmed by 7 bases and 2 bases, with 14 bases remaining between them. CDR3 length: 14 amino acids. Looked up from germline, CDR1 is MNHEY and CDR2 is SVGAGI. CDR3 loop: CASIPRGGNTEAFF. CDR3 bases: TGTGCCAGCATCCCGAGGGGTGGCAACACTGAAGCTTTCTTT.